The rows below give T cell receptor beta chains drawn from one sample of a study of monozygotic twins with inflammatory bowel disease. TCRdb derives one entry per CDR3 protein from the 5' RACE reads, leaving out DNA. The sample features about 160,000 distinct CDR3 sequences, with approximately 3% in its top ten. Specimen: blood. The receptor source for this set is a human donor with ulcerative colitis or Crohn's disease, or a healthy co-twin of an affected twin (not recorded which). CDR3s include the opening cysteine and the closing phenylalanine or tryptophan.

j_call v_call cdr3_aa
TRBJ1-6 TRBV15 CATSRDRHDGSPLHF
TRBJ1-6 TRBV6-1 CASSDRVGAPGSSPLHF
TRBJ2-1 TRBV2 CASSSYRDRVAGAYNEQFF
TRBJ1-5 TRBV3-1 CASSQDGHKGPQHF
TRBJ2-3 TRBV20-1 CSARENKGLKGDTQYF
TRBJ2-1 TRBV2 CASSVRQGANEQFF
TRBJ2-1 TRBV20-1 CSARGGGINNEQFF
TRBJ2-2 TRBV5-1 CASSLELAYTGELFF
TRBJ1-2 TRBV19 CASSMGGGESAGYTF
TRBJ2-7 TRBV3-1 CASSQGTGSNEQYF
TRBJ2-5 TRBV25-1 CASSGTGTPQETQYF
TRBJ2-2 TRBV7-3 CASSPLAGSNTGELFF
TRBJ2-1 TRBV10-3 CAISRYADEQFF
TRBJ1-2 TRBV29-1 CSTEGGEDYGYTF
TRBJ2-5 TRBV9 CASSVVGGTEGETQYF
TRBJ2-7 TRBV5-1 CASSLVTSVYEQYF
TRBJ1-1 TRBV18 CASSPGDRGLTEAFF
TRBJ1-2 TRBV5-1 CASSLGQGARGYTF
TRBJ2-7 TRBV20-1 CSARAGPYEQYF
TRBJ2-5 TRBV24-1 CATSDTRKEQETQYF
TRBJ2-1 TRBV20-1 CSALPSAAYNEQFF
TRBJ2-7 TRBV5-5 CASSLSPEGNEQYF
TRBJ2-7 TRBV28 CASTSLGTYEQYF
TRBJ2-7 TRBV5-1 CASSLVPSYEQYF
TRBJ2-1 TRBV12-3/TRBV12-4 CASSLTGLHNEQFF
TRBJ2-7 TRBV5-1 CASSLEDRGRDEQYF
TRBJ1-5 TRBV5-1 CASSFNQPQHF
TRBJ1-4 TRBV20-1 CSARQRHELRDEKLFF
TRBJ1-4 TRBV7-2 CASSPNRILEKLFF
TRBJ1-5 TRBV20-1 CSAHQGVEQPQHF
TRBJ2-2 TRBV6-5 CASSSSTRQGRTGELFF
TRBJ1-1 TRBV10-3 CATRRGTGVSGDTEAFF
TRBJ2-3 TRBV27 CASSWRVHTDTQYF
TRBJ2-3 TRBV24-1 CATRGEDTQYF
TRBJ2-7 TRBV11-2 CASSLQPGLVSYEQYF
TRBJ1-1 TRBV29-1 CSVGFPRQGYTEAFF
TRBJ2-5 TRBV6-5 CASWTARETQYF
TRBJ1-6 TRBV6-2/TRBV6-3 CASSRQGWNSPLHF
TRBJ2-7 TRBV7-9 CASSLRPGTGEYEQYF
TRBJ1-3 TRBV20-1 CSAPGQGTRGNTIYF
TRBJ1-3 TRBV30 CAWKRSGNTIYF
TRBJ1-1 TRBV7-6 CASSTLDRVNTEAFF
TRBJ1-5 TRBV5-1 CASSPTGVSQPQHF
TRBJ2-7 TRBV18 CASSPGDRANEQYF
TRBJ1-1 TRBV5-1 CASSEGTGDTEAFF
TRBJ1-2 TRBV5-4 CASSFTGVFNYGYTF
TRBJ2-7 TRBV29-1 CSVASGNEQYF
TRBJ2-1 TRBV20-1 CSAFSGRADNEQFF
TRBJ2-3 TRBV7-3 CASSLIQADTQYF
TRBJ1-5 TRBV9 CASNKGFNQPQHF
TRBJ1-2 TRBV12-3/TRBV12-4 CASTLGTATNYGYTF
TRBJ2-7 TRBV27 CASSLAGGGYEQYF
TRBJ1-5 TRBV6-2/TRBV6-3 CASSYSSSLGNQPQHF